The clone carrying this T cell receptor (beta chain) was observed a few times. This record belongs to a study of blood T cell repertoires in COVID-19. Whole-study context: The samples span acute and convalescent COVID-19 from the United States, Italy and Spain.

Data came from immunoSEQ multiplex PCR; TCRdb stores just in-frame clones and leaves some out. The sample contains about 210,000 clones, about 91% of which appear only once. The specimen was peripheral blood. This clonotype originated in a man between 25 and 39 years old with acute or convalescent COVID-19.

CDR3 nucleotide sequence: TGTGCCAGCAGCGTAACTAGGGAGGACTCACCCCTCCACTTT. Its translation: CASSVTREDSPLHF. This rearrangement joins TRBV9 to TRBJ1-6; unclear D gene. Trimming took 1 base from V and 10 from J, leaving 12 bases between them. The CDR3 covers 14 residues. Germline V lookup: CDR1 SGDLS, CDR2 YYNGEE. Full variable domain (outside the CDR3, taken from reference TRBV9 and TRBJ1-6): DSGVTQTPKHLITATGQRVTLRCSPRSGDLSVYWYQQSLDQGLQFLIQYYNGEERAKGNILERFSAQQFPDLHSELNLSSLELGDSALYFCASSVTREDSPLHFGNGTRLTVT.